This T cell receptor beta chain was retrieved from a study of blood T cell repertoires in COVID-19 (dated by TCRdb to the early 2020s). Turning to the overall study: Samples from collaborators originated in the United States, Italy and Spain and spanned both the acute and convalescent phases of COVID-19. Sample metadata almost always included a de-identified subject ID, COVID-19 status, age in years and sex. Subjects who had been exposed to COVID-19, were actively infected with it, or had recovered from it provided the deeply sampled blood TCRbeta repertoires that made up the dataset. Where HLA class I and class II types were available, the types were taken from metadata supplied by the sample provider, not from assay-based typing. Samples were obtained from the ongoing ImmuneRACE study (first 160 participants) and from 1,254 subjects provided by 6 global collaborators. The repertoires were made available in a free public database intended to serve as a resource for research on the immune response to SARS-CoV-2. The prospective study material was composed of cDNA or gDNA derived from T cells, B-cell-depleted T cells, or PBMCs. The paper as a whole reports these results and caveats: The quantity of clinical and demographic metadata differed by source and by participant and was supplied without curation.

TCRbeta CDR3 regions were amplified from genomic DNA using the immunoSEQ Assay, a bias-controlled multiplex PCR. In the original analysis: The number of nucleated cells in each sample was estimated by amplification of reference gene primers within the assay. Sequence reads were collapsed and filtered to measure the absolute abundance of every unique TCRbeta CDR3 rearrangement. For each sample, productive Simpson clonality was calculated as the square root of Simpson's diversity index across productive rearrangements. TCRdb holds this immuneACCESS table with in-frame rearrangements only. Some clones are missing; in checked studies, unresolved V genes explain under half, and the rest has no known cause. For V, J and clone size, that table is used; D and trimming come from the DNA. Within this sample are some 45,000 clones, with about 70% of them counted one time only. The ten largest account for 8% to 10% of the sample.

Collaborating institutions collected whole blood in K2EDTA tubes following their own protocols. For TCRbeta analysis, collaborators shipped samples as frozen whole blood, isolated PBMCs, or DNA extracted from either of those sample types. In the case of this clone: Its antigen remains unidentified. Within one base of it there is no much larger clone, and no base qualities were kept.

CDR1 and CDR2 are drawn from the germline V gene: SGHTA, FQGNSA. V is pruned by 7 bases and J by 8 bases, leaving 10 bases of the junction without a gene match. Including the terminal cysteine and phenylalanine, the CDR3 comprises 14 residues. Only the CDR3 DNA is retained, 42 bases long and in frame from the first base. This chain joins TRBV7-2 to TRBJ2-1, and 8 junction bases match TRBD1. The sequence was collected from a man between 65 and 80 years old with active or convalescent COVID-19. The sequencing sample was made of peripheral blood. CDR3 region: CASNIFGQGYEQFF. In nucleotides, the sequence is TGTGCCAGCAACATATTTGGACAGGGTTATGAGCAGTTCTTC. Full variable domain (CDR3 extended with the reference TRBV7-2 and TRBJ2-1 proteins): GAGVSQSPSNKVTEKGKDVELRCDPISGHTALYWYRQSLGQGLEFLIYFQGNSAPDKSGLPSDRFSAERTGGSVSTLTIQRTQQEDSAVYLCASNIFGQGYEQFFGPGTRLTVL.